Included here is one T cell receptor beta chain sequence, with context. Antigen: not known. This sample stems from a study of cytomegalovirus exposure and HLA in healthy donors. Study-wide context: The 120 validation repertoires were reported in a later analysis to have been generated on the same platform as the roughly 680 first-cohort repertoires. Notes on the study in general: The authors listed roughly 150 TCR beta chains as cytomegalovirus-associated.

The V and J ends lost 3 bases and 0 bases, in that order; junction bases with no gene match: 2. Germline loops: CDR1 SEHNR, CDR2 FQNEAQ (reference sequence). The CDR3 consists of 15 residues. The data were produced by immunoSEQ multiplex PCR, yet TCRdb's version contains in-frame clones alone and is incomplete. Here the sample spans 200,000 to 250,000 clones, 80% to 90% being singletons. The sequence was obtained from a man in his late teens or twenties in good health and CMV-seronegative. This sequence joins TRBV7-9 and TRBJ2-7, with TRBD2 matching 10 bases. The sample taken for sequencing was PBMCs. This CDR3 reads CASSFTSGVSYEQYF. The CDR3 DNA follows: TGTGCCAGCAGCTTTACTAGCGGGGTCTCCTACGAGCAGTACTTC.